This entry is about one T cell receptor (beta chain). TCRdb processed the RT-PCR reads anew with MiXCR; each CDR3 protein has one entry. Of roughly 200,000 distinct CDR3 sequences detected, roughly 38% appear once; the ten largest clones hold around a tenth. The data were obtained in a study of patients and donors after allogeneic stem cell transplantation. This CDR3 spans 14 amino acids. The germline gives CDR1 DFQATT, CDR2 SNEGSKA (reference sequence). V lost 2 bases to trimming and J lost 2 bases, with 10 bases between them. The clonotype comes from a human donor who was either an allogeneic HSCT recipient or a stem cell or donor lymphocyte infusion donor (not recorded which). It is not recorded whose cells these are; they may come from a transplant donor. The chain has TRBV20-1 and TRBJ1-5; possibly TRBD1 for D (6 bases). Material: blood, either unsorted or a sorted T cell fraction (not recorded which). In DNA form, the CDR3 reads TGCAGTGCTAGAACGGGGGGCCGCAATCAGCCCCAGCATTTT. Its protein product is CSARTGGRNQPQHF.